This entry lists 12 T cell receptor beta chains sequenced from one sample in a study of cytomegalovirus exposure and HLA in healthy donors. Researchers ran the PCR with 60 Vbeta and 13 Jbeta primers. Assay used: immunoSEQ multiplex PCR; TCRdb lists only in-frame clones, some missing. This repertoire shows 85,000 to 120,000 clones, 70% to 90% found once; its top ten account for just over 2.5%. The sequenced material came from PBMCs. The receptors stem from a man in his forties in good health and CMV-seronegative.

The chain joins TRBV5-1 to TRBJ1-2, with 10 bases identical to TRBD1. Germline V CDR1 and CDR2: SGHRS, YFSETQ. The junction had 4 bases not matched to a gene; V was cut back by 4 bases and J by 4 bases. The CDR3 is 14 amino acids. The CDR3 DNA reads TGCGCCAGCAGCGGGGACAGGGGAGGCTATGGCTACACCTTC. Translating it yields CASSGDRGGYGYTF.

This chain joins TRBV27 and TRBJ2-2; 13 bases map to TRBD2. CDR1 and CDR2 (germline): MNHEY, SMNVEV (reference sequence). The CDR3 spans 16 residues. After removal of 5 bases from V and 4 bases from J, the junction contained 4 bases not matched to a gene. The CDR3 reads CASSKGLAGPTGELFF. The CDR3 nucleotides read TGTGCCAGCAGTAAGGGACTAGCGGGGCCCACCGGGGAGCTGTTTTTT.

The chain has TRBV2 and TRBJ2-3, with 14 bases aligning to TRBD2. The V gene end was trimmed by 6 bases and the J gene end by 2 bases; junction bases not matched to a gene: 4. This CDR3 has 16 amino acids. Germline loops: CDR1 SNHLY, CDR2 FYNNEI. The CDR3 region is CASREGLAGDTDTQYF. The CDR3 nucleotides are TGTGCCAGCAGAGAGGGACTAGCGGGGGACACAGATACGCAGTATTTT.

The chain has TRBV27 and TRBJ1-1, with 7 bases identical to TRBD1. V lost 2 bases, J lost 7 bases, and 4 bases stayed unmatched. CDR1 MNHEY and CDR2 SMNVEV come from the germline V gene (reference sequence). This CDR3 has 13 amino acids. DNA of the CDR3: TGTGCCAGCAGTTTACCGGGACAGCTTGAAGCTTTCTTT. Encoded protein: CASSLPGQLEAFF.

For the CDR3, the DNA is TGTGCCTTAGACAGGGGAGGTAATGAAAAACTGTTTTTT. It codes for CALDRGGNEKLFF. This rearrangement joins TRBV30 to TRBJ1-4; 8 bases map to TRBD1. The CDR3 contains 13 residues. Germline trimming cut 7 bases from V and 4 bases from J; bases unmatched to any gene: 5. Germline CDR1 is GTSNPN and CDR2 is SVGIG (reference sequence). Combining the CDR3 with reference TRBV30 and TRBJ1-4 gives the whole variable domain SQTIHQWPATLVQPVGSPLSLECTVEGTSNPNLYWYRQAAGRGLQLLFYSVGIGQISSEVPQNLSASRPQDRQFILSSKKLLLSDSGFYLCALDRGGNEKLFFGSGTQLSVL.

The V gene is TRBV13, the J gene TRBJ2-1; TRBD1 is a possible D gene (6 bases). The length of the CDR3 is 14 residues. CDR1 and CDR2 (germline): PRHDT, FYEKMQ (reference sequence). Between the trimmed V and J ends, which lost 3 bases and 4 bases, there was a span of 10 bases. The CDR3 reads CASSFGTLYNEQFF. In nucleotides, the CDR3 is TGTGCCAGCAGCTTCGGGACACTTTACAATGAGCAGTTCTTC.

In this sample, this clone turned up a few times. This chain joins TRBV2 and TRBJ2-7; D gene uncertain. The V gene's germline CDR1 is SNHLY and CDR2 FYNNEI. V lost 2 bases and J 7 bases, leaving 6 bases between the germline ends. The CDR3 covers 11 residues. For the CDR3, the DNA is TGTGCCAGCAGTGAACCCGGGGAGCAGTACTTC. Translating it yields CASSEPGEQYF.

The chain joins TRBV2 to TRBJ1-2; tentative D call: TRBD1 (6 bases). CDR3 length equals 16 residues. Trimming stripped 9 bases from V and 8 bases from J, with 28 bases between. Germline CDR1 is SNHLY and CDR2 is FYNNEI. The chain's CDR3 is CARRTGRDIGPGGYTF. DNA of the CDR3: TGTGCCAGGAGAACGGGTCGGGACATAGGGCCAGGAGGCTACACCTTC.

The rearrangement joins TRBV29-1 to TRBJ2-7, with TRBD1 matching over 7 bases. The CDR3 runs to 14 residues. In germline, CDR1 is SQVTM, CDR2 ANQGSEA. J lost 0 bases, V lost 6 bases, and 8 bases had no gene match. This chain's CDR3 is CSVVRGQSSYEQYF. In nucleotides, the CDR3 is TGCAGCGTGGTCCGGGGACAGAGCTCCTACGAGCAGTACTTC.

V gene TRBV19 combines with J gene TRBJ1-5; the D is unclear. The CDR3 consists of 14 residues. Germline V gene sequence: CDR1 LNHDA, CDR2 SQIVND (reference sequence). V was clipped by 8 bases and J by 0 bases, with 11 bases between them. CDR3 amino acids: CASVTDYSNQPQHF. The CDR3 DNA sequence: TGTGCCAGTGTAACAGATTATAGCAATCAGCCCCAGCATTTT.

The chain combines TRBV7-3 with TRBJ2-1; TRBD2 might be the D (5 bases). V was trimmed by 4 bases and J by 6 bases, leaving 10 bases between them. The germline CDR1 and CDR2 sequences are SGHTA and FQGTGA. The CDR3 has 13 amino acids. CDR3 bases: TGTGCCAGCAGCTCCCCGCTAGCCAATGAGCAGTTCTTC. Its translation is CASSSPLANEQFF.

J is TRBJ2-7 and V is TRBV20-1; possible D gene TRBD2, 5 bases. This CDR3 region has 11 residues. Trimming shortened V by 2 bases and J by 3 bases, and 5 bases separated the two germline ends. The germline V gene encodes CDR1 DFQATT and CDR2 SNEGSKA (reference sequence). CDR3 sequence: CSARRDYEQYF. The CDR3 DNA sequence: TGCAGTGCTAGACGGGACTACGAGCAGTACTTC.